Here is one TCR beta chain with its context. What it recognizes is unknown. The data were produced by immunoSEQ multiplex PCR, yet TCRdb's version contains in-frame clones alone and is incomplete. The top ten clones hold about 1.9% of a sample with about 130,000 clones, 70% to 90% of them seen once. Germline lookup yields CDR1 SNHLY and CDR2 FYNNEI. The V end was cut by 2 bases, the J end by 1 base, with 13 bases between. This CDR3 is 16 amino acids long. The entry originates in a study of cytotoxic CD8 clonotypes in ibrutinib-treated CLL. Across the whole study: Among responders, 24 were partial and 2 complete; after median roughly 65 months, approximately 15 stayed remitted and about 12 progressed. Study-wide points: Clonality increased at ibrutinib response, then returned toward baseline at progression. Baseline clonality was higher than in age-matched healthy donors and moved in step with circulating CD8+ T-cell counts. Patients with sustained remission and those progressing were sampled at differing times.

The chain recombines TRBV2 with TRBJ2-3; D gene ambiguous. The receptor comes from a human donor with chronic lymphocytic leukemia. Specimen: PBMCs, collected after 24 months of ibrutinib treatment. CDR3 DNA sequence: TGTGCCAGCAGTGAACTTCTGGGGATGGGCACAGATACGCAGTATTTT. This encodes CASSELLGMGTDTQYF.